This T cell receptor (beta chain) comes out of a study of blood T cell repertoires in COVID-19 (dated by TCRdb to 2020 to 2022). Concerning the study at large: Samples from collaborators originated in the United States, Italy and Spain and spanned both the acute and convalescent phases of COVID-19. The prospective study material was composed of cDNA or gDNA derived from T cells, B-cell-depleted T cells, or PBMCs. The dataset comprised deeply sampled blood TCRbeta repertoires from subjects exposed to, actively infected with, or recovered from COVID-19. The repertoires were released in a freely available public database intended as a resource for research on the immune response to SARS-CoV-2. Samples were obtained from the ongoing ImmuneRACE study (first 160 participants) and from some 1,300 subjects provided by 6 global collaborators. Nearly every sample came with metadata listing a de-identified subject ID, COVID-19 status, age in years and sex. HLA class I and class II types, where available, came from metadata supplied by the sample provider rather than from assay-based typing.

CDR1 and CDR2 were assigned from the germline V gene as MNHNS and SASEGT. V is trimmed back by 2 bases and J by 6 bases, and the junction contains 10 bases that no gene match accounts for. The CDR3 sequence holds 16 residues, the cysteine and phenylalanine included. The kept DNA is CDR3 alone, 48 bases in frame from the first base. The immunoSEQ Assay, a bias-controlled multiplex PCR, was used to amplify TCRbeta CDR3 regions from genomic DNA. On the authors' methods: The number of nucleated cells in each sample was estimated from the amplification of reference gene primers within the assay. To quantify the absolute abundance of each unique TCRbeta CDR3 rearrangement, sequence reads were collapsed and filtered. For each sample, productive Simpson clonality was calculated as the square root of Simpson's diversity index over productive rearrangements. Held by TCRdb, this immuneACCESS table contains in-frame sequences only and omits some clones. Under half of the omission traces to an unresolved V gene where checked; the cause of the rest is unknown. The V and J calls and clone size are taken from that table; D and trimming were inferred from the DNA. For this sample the table gives 310,000 or so clones, of which 90% were detected only once. The ten largest clones take up roughly 1.5% of the sample.

The study at large found these results: Clinical and demographic metadata were provided uncurated, with the amount varying by source and participant.

Concerning this clone: Its antigen remains undetermined. The input lacks base qualities; no much larger clone sits a single base away.

In the prospective study, participants were roughly 18 to 95 years old, resided in approximately 25 geographic areas of the United States, and were enrolled through a virtual design. Cohort assignment in the prospective study relied on participant-reported clinical history from a screening survey and a study questionnaire. Mobile phlebotomists in the prospective study collected whole blood, serum and a nasopharyngeal or oropharyngeal swab from every participant. Over an approximately 2-month period, participants in the prospective study had the option of providing additional blood draws and questionnaires. Blood samples from the prospective study were shipped frozen or at room temperature prior to DNA extraction.

The specimen was PBMCs or T cells enriched from blood (not recorded which). The source is a woman aged 18-29 years with acute COVID-19. The chain uses TRBV6-1 and TRBJ1-5, with 7 junctional bases fitting TRBD1. CDR3 protein: CASSERQGSSRQPQHF. The DNA sequence is as follows: TGTGCCAGCAGTGAAAGACAGGGTTCTTCCCGTCAGCCCCAGCATTTT.